This T cell receptor (beta chain) was obtained from a study of CD8 T cells in ankylosing spondylitis. MiXCR was run by TCRdb on the 5' RACE reads, yielding one entry per CDR3 protein. The sample has approximately 35,000 distinct CDR3 sequences; more than 13% are singletons. This clonotype was detected only a few times. V was cut by 7 bases and J by 3 bases, with 14 bases left in between. The CDR3 is 14 amino acids. Germline-derived CDR1 and CDR2 are LGHNT and FRNRAP. The receptor was isolated from a male donor with ankylosing spondylitis or in good health (not recorded which). J is TRBJ2-3 and V is TRBV12-5; possible D gene TRBD1, 6 bases. The specimen sequenced was blood. The CDR3 loop reads CASAMKGGTDTQYF. Here the CDR3 DNA reads TGTGCTAGTGCCATGAAAGGGGGAACAGATACGCAGTATTTT.